This TCR beta chain was captured by sequencing in a study of molecular identifiers for immune sequencing clone quantification. V was clipped by 0 bases and J by 1 base, with 13 bases between them. Germline values: CDR1 LNHDA, CDR2 SQIVND (reference sequence). This CDR3 is 16 amino acids long. This clonotype was picked up many times. Its antigen is unknown. Study-level findings and limits: Among effectors, clones above 20 RNA copies held over 98% of molecules; among naive cells, under 1%.

MiXCR, run by TCRdb on the PCR reads, gives a single entry per CDR3 protein. This sample yields 300,000 to 350,000 distinct CDR3 sequences, of which roughly 23% are seen a single time; 0.7% to 0.9% belongs to the top ten. The TCR sequence derives from a human donor in good health. Some libraries in this study had Jurkat cell RNA spiked in. Sequencing input: naive CD8+ T cells from blood, with Jurkat cell RNA spiked in. The subset here: FACS-sorted CD8+CD4-CCR7+CD45RA+ naive T cells. The V gene is TRBV19, the J gene TRBJ2-7; D is possibly TRBD2 (5 bases). As DNA, the CDR3 is TGTGCCAGTAGTATAGATCCCCAGCGGTATTCCTACGAGCAGTACTTC. Its protein is CASSIDPQRYSYEQYF.